The rows below give T cell receptor beta chains drawn from one sample of a study of OX40 agonist ivuxolimab in advanced cancers. The data were produced by immunoSEQ multiplex PCR, yet TCRdb's version contains in-frame clones alone and is incomplete. The sample lists around 50,000 clones; about 90% were seen once. The material sequenced was CD4+ or CD8+ T cells sorted from blood, taken in a trial of the OX40 agonist ivuxolimab. The source of these receptors is an adult with an advanced solid tumor such as melanoma, head and neck, liver or kidney cancer. The CDR3 runs from the conserved cysteine through the conserved F or W. The order of the fields is CDR3 length, D gene, J gene, V gene, CDR3 protein, CDR3 DNA. The D gene is left open where the match is weak.

15	TRBD1	TRBJ1-3	TRBV2	CASSEDRVSGNTIYF	TGTGCCAGCAGTGAGGACAGGGTCTCTGGAAACACCATATATTTT
14	.	TRBJ2-2	TRBV7-9	CASSLDSNTGELFF	TGTGCCAGCAGCTTGGACAGTAACACCGGGGAGCTGTTTTTT
15	.	TRBJ2-3	TRBV7-8	CASSPPGTATDTQYF	TGTGCCAGCAGCCCGCCCGGGACCGCCACAGATACGCAGTATTTT
13	TRBD1	TRBJ1-1	TRBV10-3	CAISDRGQGFAFF	TGTGCCATCAGTGATCGCGGACAGGGTTTCGCTTTCTTT
14	TRBD2	TRBJ2-7	TRBV5-5	CASSFSAGALEQYF	TGTGCCAGCAGCTTCTCAGCGGGAGCTCTCGAGCAGTACTTC
13	TRBD2	TRBJ2-7	TRBV30	CAWRTAGAYEQYF	TGTGCCTGGAGGACAGCGGGAGCCTACGAGCAGTACTTC
16	TRBD1	TRBJ1-4	TRBV5-1	CASSLDGTGGRGKLFF	TGCGCCAGCAGCTTGGACGGGACAGGGGGCCGGGGAAAACTGTTTTTT
15	TRBD1	TRBJ1-4	TRBV30	CAWSVGTGGGEKLFF	TGTGCCTGGAGTGTAGGGACAGGGGGCGGTGAAAAACTGTTTTTT
14	.	TRBJ2-5	TRBV5-1	CASSLLPNQETQYF	TGCGCCAGCAGCTTGCTCCCAAACCAAGAGACCCAGTACTTC
16	TRBD2	TRBJ2-7	TRBV28	CASSFLAGGYSYEQYF	TGTGCCAGCAGTTTCCTAGCGGGAGGTTACTCCTACGAGCAGTACTTC
14	.	TRBJ1-2	TRBV5-1	CASSSLAGDYGYTF	TGCGCCAGCAGCTCCCTTGCGGGGGACTATGGCTACACCTTC
14	.	TRBJ1-3	TRBV10-3	CAISGQGSGNTIYF	TGTGCCATCAGTGGGCAGGGGTCTGGAAACACCATATATTTT
13	TRBD2	TRBJ2-1	TRBV29-1	CSGGLAGRNEQFF	TGCAGTGGGGGACTAGCGGGGAGGAATGAGCAGTTCTTC
15	.	TRBJ1-1	TRBV9	CASSPPGSWSTEAFF	TGTGCCAGCAGCCCCCCAGGGAGTTGGTCAACTGAAGCTTTCTTT
17	TRBD2	TRBJ2-1	TRBV10-3	CAISEQVAGSSYNEQFF	TGTGCCATCAGTGAGCAAGTAGCGGGGAGCTCCTACAATGAGCAGTTCTTC
12	.	TRBJ1-1	TRBV5-4	CASSSIPVRWRF	TGTGCCAGCAGCTCAATCCCCGTGAGGTGGCGATTT
13	.	TRBJ1-5	TRBV2	CASSETTGWSQHF	TGTGCCAGCAGTGAAACGACCGGCTGGTCACAGCATTTT
15	.	TRBJ2-5	TRBV15	CATSRDEAGFETQYF	TGTGCCACCAGCAGAGATGAGGCTGGGTTCGAGACCCAGTACTTC
15	TRBD2	TRBJ2-1	TRBV7-3	CASSFRVGGSDEQFF	TGTGCCAGCAGCTTCAGGGTCGGCGGGAGCGATGAGCAGTTCTTC
14	.	TRBJ2-7	TRBV10-2	CASSGRQGLSEQYF	TGCGCCAGCAGTGGGCGGCAGGGCCTCAGCGAGCAGTACTTC
11	.	TRBJ1-1	TRBV10-3	CAVLRGTEAFF	TGTGCCGTCTTACGGGGCACTGAAGCTTTCTTT
14	.	TRBJ2-6	TRBV19	CASSTRSGANVLTF	TGTGCCAGTAGTACCCGCTCTGGGGCCAACGTCCTGACTTTC
16	.	TRBJ1-6	TRBV28	CASSSDGGGYNSPLHF	TGTGCCAGCAGTTCCGACGGAGGCGGCTATAATTCACCCCTCCACTTT
14	.	TRBJ2-3	TRBV5-1	CASSLGAFTDTQYF	TGCGCCAGCAGCTTGGGAGCTTTCACAGATACGCAGTATTTT